This T cell receptor (beta chain) originates from a study of T cells expressing NK-cell markers. The CDR3 runs to 17 residues. Broader study findings: In over 5 donors, dominant CD3+CD56+NKG2C+ clonotypes ranked among the top 10 CD8+ clonotypes. Expanded NKG2C+ T cell clones were not confirmed as HCMV-specific. Topping the CD3+CD56-NKG2C+ fraction as well were these clonotypes, in a few donors.

For TCR beta, cDNA was produced by 5'RACE template switching with UMIs. TCRdb re-called the 5' RACE reads and catalogs CDR3 proteins one per entry, DNA excluded. The sample data list some 500,000 distinct CDR3 sequences. As regards this clonotype: Its antigen is undetermined.

This clonotype originated in a woman aged 45 to 65 in good health. The genes are TRBV23-1 and TRBJ1-1; TCRdb returns TRBD1, unconfirmable since there is no DNA. TRBV23-1 is recorded as an ORF, its role being uncertain. The sample consisted of blood T cells: a sorted CD56 or NKG2C T cell subset, CD4+ or CD8+ T cells, or bulk PBMC T cells (not recorded which). The CDR3 here is CASWGMGEGARSTEAFF.